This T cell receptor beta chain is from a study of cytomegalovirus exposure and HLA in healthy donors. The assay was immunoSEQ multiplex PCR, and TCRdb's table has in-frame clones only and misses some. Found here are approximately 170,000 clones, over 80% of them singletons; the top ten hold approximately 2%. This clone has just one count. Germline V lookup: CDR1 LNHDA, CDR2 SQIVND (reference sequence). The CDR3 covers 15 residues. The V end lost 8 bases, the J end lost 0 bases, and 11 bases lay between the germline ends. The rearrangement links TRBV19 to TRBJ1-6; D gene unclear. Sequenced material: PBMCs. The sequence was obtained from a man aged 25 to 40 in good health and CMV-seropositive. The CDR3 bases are TGTGCCAGTGCAGGTTCCAGCTCCTATAATTCACCCCTCCACTTT. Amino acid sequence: CASAGSSSYNSPLHF.